This T cell receptor (beta chain) was found in a study of early T cells in non-severe SARS-CoV-2 infection. Germline loops: CDR1 SEHNR, CDR2 FQNEAQ (reference sequence). The CDR3 has 15 residues. Trimming removed 0 bases from V and 6 bases from J, with 9 bases in between. The protocol attached unique molecular identifiers to individual cDNA molecules. TCRdb fed the 5' RACE reads into MiXCR, producing one record per CDR3 protein. In the table there are about 60,000 distinct CDR3 sequences, roughly 13% of which are singletons. This receptor was obtained from an adult who was a healthcare worker with PCR-confirmed SARS-CoV-2 infection or an uninfected control (not recorded which). The genes are TRBV7-9 and TRBJ1-6; TRBD1 is a possible D gene (5 bases). The sample was whole blood. Here the CDR3 DNA reads TGTGCCAGCAGCTTAGCGTCGACAGTTAATTCACCCCTCCACTTT. The encoded protein is CASSLASTVNSPLHF.